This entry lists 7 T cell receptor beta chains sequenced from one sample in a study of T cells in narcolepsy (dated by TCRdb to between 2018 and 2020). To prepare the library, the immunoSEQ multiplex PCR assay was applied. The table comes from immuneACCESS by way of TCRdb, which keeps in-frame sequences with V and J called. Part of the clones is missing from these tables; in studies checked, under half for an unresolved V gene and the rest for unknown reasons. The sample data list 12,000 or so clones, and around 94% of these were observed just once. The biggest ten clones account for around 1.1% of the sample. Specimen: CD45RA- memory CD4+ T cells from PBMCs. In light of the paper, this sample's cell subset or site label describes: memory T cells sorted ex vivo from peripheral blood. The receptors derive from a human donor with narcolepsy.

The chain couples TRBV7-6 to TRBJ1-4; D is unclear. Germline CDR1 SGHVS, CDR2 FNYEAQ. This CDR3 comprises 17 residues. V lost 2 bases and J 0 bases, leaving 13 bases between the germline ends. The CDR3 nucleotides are TGTGCCAGCAGCTTACGGGAGGTGTCGGCAACTAATGAAAAACTGTTTTTT. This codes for CASSLREVSATNEKLFF.

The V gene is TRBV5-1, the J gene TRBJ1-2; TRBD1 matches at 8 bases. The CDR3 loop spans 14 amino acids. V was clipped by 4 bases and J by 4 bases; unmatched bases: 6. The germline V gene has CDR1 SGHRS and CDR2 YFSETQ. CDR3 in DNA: TGCGCCAGCAGCATTGGACAGGGAGCCTATGGCTACACCTTC. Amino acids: CASSIGQGAYGYTF.

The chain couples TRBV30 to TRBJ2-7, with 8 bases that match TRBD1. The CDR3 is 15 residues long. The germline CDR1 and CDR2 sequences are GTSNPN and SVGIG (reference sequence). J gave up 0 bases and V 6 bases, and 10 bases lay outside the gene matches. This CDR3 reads CACRKRQGSSYEQYF. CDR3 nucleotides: TGTGCCTGTCGCAAACGACAGGGGAGCTCCTACGAGCAGTACTTC.

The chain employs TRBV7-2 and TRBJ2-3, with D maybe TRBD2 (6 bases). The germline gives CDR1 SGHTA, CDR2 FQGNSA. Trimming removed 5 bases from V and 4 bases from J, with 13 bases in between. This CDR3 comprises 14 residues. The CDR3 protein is CASSRDFTSDTQYF. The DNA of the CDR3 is TGTGCCAGCAGCCGGGACTTTACTTCAGATACGCAGTATTTT. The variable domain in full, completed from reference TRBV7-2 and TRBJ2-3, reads GAGVSQSPSNKVTEKGKDVELRCDPISGHTALYWYRQSLGQGLEFLIYFQGNSAPDKSGLPSDRFSAERTGGSVSTLTIQRTQQEDSAVYLCASSRDFTSDTQYFGPGTRLTVL.

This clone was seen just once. For the CDR3, the DNA is TGTGCCAGCAATAAGGACGCAACTAATGAAAAACTGTTTTTT. Protein sequence: CASNKDATNEKLFF. This chain uses TRBV28 with TRBJ1-4; D unclear. V gave up 7 bases and J gave up 0 bases, with 9 bases separating them. This CDR3 spans 14 amino acids. Germline CDR1 and CDR2: MDHEN and SYDVKM. The whole variable domain, remainder taken from reference TRBV28 and TRBJ1-4, is DVKVTQSSRYLVKRTGEKVFLECVQDMDHENMFWYRQDPGLGLRLIYFSYDVKMKEKGDIPEGYSVSREKKERFSLILESASTNQTSMYLCASNKDATNEKLFFGSGTQLSVL.

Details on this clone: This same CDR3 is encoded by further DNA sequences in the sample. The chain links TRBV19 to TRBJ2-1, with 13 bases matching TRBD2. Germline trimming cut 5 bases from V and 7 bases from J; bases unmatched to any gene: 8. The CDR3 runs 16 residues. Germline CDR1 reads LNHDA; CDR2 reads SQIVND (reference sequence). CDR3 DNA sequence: TGTGCCAGTAGTGTAAAAACTAGCGGGGGGGCTAATGAGCAGTTCTTC. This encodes CASSVKTSGGANEQFF.

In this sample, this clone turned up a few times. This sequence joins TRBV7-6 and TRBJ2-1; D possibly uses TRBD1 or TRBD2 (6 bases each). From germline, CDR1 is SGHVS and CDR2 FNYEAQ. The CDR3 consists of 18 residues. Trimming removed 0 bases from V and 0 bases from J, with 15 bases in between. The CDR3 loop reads CASSLAVLTGASYNEQFF. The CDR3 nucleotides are TGTGCCAGCAGCTTAGCAGTTTTGACGGGGGCCTCCTACAATGAGCAGTTCTTC. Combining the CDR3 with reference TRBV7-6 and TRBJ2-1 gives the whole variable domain GAGVSQSPRYKVTKRGQDVALRCDPISGHVSLYWYRQALGQGPEFLTYFNYEAQQDKSGLPNDRFSAERPEGSISTLTIQRTEQRDSAMYRCASSLAVLTGASYNEQFFGPGTRLTVL.